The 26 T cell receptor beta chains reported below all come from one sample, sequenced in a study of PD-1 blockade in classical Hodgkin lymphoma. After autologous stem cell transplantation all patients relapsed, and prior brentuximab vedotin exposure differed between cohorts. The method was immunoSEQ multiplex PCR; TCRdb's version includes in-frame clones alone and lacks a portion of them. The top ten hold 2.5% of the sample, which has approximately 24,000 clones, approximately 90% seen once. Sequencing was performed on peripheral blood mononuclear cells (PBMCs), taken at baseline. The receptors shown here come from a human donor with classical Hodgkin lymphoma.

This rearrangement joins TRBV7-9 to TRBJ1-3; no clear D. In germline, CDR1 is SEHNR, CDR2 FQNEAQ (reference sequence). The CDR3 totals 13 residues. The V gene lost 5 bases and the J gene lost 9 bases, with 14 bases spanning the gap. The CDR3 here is CASSVSAESTIYF. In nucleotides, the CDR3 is TGTGCCAGCAGCGTTTCGGCGGAGAGCACCATATATTTT.

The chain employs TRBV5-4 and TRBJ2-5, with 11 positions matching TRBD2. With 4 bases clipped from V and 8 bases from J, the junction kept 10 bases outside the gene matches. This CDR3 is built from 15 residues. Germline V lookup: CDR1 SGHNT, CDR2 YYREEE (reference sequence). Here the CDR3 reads CASSTGLAARFTQYF. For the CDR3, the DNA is TGTGCCAGCAGCACGGGACTAGCGGCCAGATTCACCCAGTACTTC.

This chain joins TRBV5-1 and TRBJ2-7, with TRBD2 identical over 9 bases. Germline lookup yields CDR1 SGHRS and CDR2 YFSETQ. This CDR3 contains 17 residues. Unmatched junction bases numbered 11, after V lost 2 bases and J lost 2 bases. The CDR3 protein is CASSLAGGHDRTYEQYF. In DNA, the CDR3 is TGCGCCAGCAGCTTAGCGGGGGGCCACGACCGGACCTACGAGCAGTACTTC.

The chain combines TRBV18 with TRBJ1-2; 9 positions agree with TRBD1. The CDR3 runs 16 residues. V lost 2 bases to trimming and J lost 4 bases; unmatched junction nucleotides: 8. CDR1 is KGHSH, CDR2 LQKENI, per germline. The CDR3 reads CASSPAGTGSPYGYTF. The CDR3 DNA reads TGTGCCAGCTCACCAGCCGGGACAGGGAGCCCCTATGGCTACACCTTC.

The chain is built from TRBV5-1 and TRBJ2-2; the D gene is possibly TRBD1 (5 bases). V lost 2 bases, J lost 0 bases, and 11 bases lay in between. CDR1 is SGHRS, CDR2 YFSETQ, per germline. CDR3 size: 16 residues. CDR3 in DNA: TGCGCCAGCAGCTTTGCAGGACATCCGAACACCGGGGAGCTGTTTTTT. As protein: CASSFAGHPNTGELFF.

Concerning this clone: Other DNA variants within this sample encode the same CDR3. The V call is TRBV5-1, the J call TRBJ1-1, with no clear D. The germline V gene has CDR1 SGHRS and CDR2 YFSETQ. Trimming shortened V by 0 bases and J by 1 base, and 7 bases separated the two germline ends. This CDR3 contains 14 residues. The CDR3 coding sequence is TGCGCCAGCAGCTTGGATGCCGCGAACACTGAAGCTTTCTTT. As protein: CASSLDAANTEAFF.

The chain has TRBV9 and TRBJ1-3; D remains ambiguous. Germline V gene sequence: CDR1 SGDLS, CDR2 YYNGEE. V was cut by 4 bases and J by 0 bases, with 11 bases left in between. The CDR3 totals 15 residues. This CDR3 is CASSSGGSSGNTIYF. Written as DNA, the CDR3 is TGTGCCAGCAGCTCCGGTGGCTCCTCTGGAAACACCATATATTTT.

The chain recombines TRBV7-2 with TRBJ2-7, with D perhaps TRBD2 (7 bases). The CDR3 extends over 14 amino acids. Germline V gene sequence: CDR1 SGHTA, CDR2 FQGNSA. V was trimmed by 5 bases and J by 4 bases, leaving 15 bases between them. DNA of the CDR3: TGTGCCAGCAGCCGGAGGGGGGGAGGGTACGAGCAGTACTTC. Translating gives CASSRRGGGYEQYF.

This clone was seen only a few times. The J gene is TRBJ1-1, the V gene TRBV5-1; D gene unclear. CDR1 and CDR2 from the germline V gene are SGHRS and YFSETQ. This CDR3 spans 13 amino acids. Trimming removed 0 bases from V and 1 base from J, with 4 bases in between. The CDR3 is CASSLAANTEAFF. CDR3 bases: TGCGCCAGCAGCTTGGCCGCGAACACTGAAGCTTTCTTT. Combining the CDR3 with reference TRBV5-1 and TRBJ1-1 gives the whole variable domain KAGVTQTPRYLIKTRGQQVTLSCSPISGHRSVSWYQQTPGQGLQFLFEYFSETQRNKGNFPGRFSGRQFSNSRSEMNVSTLELGDSALYLCASSLAANTEAFFGQGTRLTVV.

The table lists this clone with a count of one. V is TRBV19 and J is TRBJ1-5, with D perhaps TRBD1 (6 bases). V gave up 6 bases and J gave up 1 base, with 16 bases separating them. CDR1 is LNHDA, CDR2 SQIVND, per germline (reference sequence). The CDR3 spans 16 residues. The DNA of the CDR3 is TGTGCCAGTAGATCCGGGACAAACCCCAGCAATCAGCCCCAGCATTTT. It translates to CASRSGTNPSNQPQHF.

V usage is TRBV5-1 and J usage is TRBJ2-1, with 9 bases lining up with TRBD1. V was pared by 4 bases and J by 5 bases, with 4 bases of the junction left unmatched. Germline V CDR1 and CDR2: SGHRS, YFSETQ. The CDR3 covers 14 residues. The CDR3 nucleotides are TGCGCCAGCAGCCCCGGACAGGGGAACAATGAGCAGTTCTTC. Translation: CASSPGQGNNEQFF.

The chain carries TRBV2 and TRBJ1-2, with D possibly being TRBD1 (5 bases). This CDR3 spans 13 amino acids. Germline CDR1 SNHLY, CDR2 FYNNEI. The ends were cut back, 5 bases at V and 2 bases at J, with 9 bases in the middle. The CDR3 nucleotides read TGTGCCAGCAGTCGACAGACGAACTATGGCTACACCTTC. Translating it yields CASSRQTNYGYTF.

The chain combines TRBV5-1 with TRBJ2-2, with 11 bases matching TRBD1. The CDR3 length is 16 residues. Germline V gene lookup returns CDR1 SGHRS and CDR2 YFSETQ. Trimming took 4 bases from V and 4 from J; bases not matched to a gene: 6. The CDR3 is CASSLGQGAPTGELFF. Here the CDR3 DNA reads TGCGCCAGCAGCCTCGGACAGGGGGCACCCACCGGGGAGCTGTTTTTT.

CDR3 sequence (DNA): TGTGCCAGCAGCACATCGAACCCGCAGGGTTCTAGCGGCTACACCTTC. It encodes CASSTSNPQGSSGYTF. The chain is built from TRBV9 and TRBJ1-2; maybe TRBD1 (5 bases). The CDR3 loop spans 16 amino acids. V was shortened by 4 bases and J by 8 bases, with 24 bases between the two germline ends. The germline V gene has CDR1 SGDLS and CDR2 YYNGEE.

The CDR3 DNA sequence: TGTGCCAGCAGCGTCCCTGCAGGGGGGGATACGCAGTATTTT. Protein: CASSVPAGGDTQYF. The chain is built from TRBV9 and TRBJ2-3; the D gene is possibly TRBD1 (7 bases). Trimming cost V 2 bases and J 6 bases, with 13 bases left between them. The CDR3 length is 14 residues. The germline gives CDR1 SGDLS, CDR2 YYNGEE.

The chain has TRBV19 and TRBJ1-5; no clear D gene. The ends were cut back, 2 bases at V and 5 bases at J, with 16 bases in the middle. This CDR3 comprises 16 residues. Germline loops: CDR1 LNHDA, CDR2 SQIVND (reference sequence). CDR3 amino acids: CASSISRWERYQPQHF. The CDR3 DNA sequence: TGTGCCAGTAGTATATCGAGGTGGGAGAGGTATCAGCCCCAGCATTTT.

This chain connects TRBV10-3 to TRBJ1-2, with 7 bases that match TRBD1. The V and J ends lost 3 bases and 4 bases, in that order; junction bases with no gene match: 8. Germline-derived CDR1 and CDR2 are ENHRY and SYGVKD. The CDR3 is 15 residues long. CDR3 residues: CAISEQGTGFYGYTF. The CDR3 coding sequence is TGTGCCATCAGTGAACAGGGGACTGGCTTCTATGGCTACACCTTC.

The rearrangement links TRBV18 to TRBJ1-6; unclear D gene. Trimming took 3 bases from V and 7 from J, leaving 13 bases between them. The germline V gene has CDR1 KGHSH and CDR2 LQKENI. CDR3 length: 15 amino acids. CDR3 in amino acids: CASSPSSSRNSPLHF. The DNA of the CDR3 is TGTGCCAGCTCACCTTCCAGTTCTCGGAATTCACCCCTCCACTTT.

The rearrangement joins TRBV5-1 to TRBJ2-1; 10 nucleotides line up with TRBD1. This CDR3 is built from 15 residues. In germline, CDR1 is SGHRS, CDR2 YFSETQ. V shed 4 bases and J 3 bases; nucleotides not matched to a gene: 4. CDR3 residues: CASSATGGFYNEQFF. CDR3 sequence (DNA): TGCGCCAGCAGCGCGACAGGGGGCTTCTACAATGAGCAGTTCTTC.

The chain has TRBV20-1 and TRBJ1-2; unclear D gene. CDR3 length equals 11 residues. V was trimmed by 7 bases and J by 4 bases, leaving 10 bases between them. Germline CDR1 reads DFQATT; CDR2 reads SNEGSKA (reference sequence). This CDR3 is CSVIQGYGYTF. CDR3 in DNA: TGCAGTGTTATACAAGGCTATGGCTACACCTTC.

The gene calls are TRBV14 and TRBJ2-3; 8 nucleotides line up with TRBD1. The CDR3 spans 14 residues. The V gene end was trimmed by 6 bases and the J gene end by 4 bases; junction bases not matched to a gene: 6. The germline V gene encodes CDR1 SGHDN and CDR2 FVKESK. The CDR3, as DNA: TGTGCCAGCAGTCAGACAGGGGCCCCAGATACGCAGTATTTT. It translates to CASSQTGAPDTQYF.

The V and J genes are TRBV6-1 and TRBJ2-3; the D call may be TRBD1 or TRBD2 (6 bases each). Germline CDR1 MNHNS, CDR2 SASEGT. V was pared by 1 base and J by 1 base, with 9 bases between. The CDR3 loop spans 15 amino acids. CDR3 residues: CASSEVGGGTDTQYF. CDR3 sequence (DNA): TGTGCCAGCAGTGAAGTCGGGGGCGGCACAGATACGCAGTATTTT.

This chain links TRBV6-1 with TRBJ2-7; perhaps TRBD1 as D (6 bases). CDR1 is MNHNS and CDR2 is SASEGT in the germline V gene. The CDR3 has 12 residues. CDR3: CVTGTWFYEQYF. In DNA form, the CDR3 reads TGTGTAACCGGGACATGGTTCTACGAGCAGTACTTC.

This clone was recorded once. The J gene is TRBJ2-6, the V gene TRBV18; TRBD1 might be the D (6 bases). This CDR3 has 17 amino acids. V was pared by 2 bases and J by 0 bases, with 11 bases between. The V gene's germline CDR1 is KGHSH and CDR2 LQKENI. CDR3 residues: CASSPSQGYSGANVLTF. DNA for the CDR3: TGTGCCAGCTCACCAAGTCAGGGGTACTCTGGGGCCAACGTCCTGACTTTC.

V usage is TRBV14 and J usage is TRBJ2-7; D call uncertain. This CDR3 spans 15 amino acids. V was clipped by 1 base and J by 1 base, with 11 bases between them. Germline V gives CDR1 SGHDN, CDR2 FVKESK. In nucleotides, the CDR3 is TGTGCCAGCAGCCAAGCGAGGCTCACTTCCTACGAGCAGTACTTC. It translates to CASSQARLTSYEQYF.

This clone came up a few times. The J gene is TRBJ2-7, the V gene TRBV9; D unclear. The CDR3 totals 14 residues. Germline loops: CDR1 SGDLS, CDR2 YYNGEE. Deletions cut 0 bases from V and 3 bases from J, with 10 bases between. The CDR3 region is CASSVGPEDYEQYF. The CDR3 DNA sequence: TGTGCCAGCAGCGTAGGGCCAGAGGACTACGAGCAGTACTTC.